The present TCR beta chain was sequenced within a study of OX40 agonist ivuxolimab in advanced cancers. The study's findings and limits: Clonal expansion was seen in CD4+ and CD8+ blood T cells by week 6 at 0.1 to 3.0 mg/kg.

Clones were sequenced by immunoSEQ multiplex PCR, and TCRdb holds only the in-frame ones, with some missing. Here the sample spans about 16,000 clones, about four fifths being singletons. Points on this clone: Its target is unknown.

The sequences come from CD4+ or CD8+ T cells sorted from blood, collected in a trial of the OX40 agonist ivuxolimab. The sequence was obtained from an adult with an advanced solid tumor such as melanoma, head and neck, liver or kidney cancer.

Written as DNA, the CDR3 is TGCGCCAGCAGCCAAGATACAGACAGGCCCTACGAGCAGTACTTC. It translates to CASSQDTDRPYEQYF. The V and J genes are TRBV4-3 and TRBJ2-7; weak D call: TRBD1 (6 bases). The germline V gene has CDR1 LGHNA and CDR2 YSLEER. Trimming removed 0 bases from V and 2 bases from J, with 11 bases in between. The CDR3 is 15 residues long.